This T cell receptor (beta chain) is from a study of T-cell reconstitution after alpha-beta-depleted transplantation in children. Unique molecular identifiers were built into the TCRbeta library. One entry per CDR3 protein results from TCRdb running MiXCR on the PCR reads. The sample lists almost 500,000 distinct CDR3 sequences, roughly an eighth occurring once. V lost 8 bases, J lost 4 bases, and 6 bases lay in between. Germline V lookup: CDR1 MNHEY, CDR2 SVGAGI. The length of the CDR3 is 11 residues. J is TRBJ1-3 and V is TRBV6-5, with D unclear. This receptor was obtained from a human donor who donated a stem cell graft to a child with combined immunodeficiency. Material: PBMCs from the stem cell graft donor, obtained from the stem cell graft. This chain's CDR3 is CASGQGNTIYF. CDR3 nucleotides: TGTGCCAGCGGTCAGGGAAACACCATATATTTT.